The sequence of this T cell receptor (beta chain) was determined in a study of T cell responses to AZD1222 COVID-19 vaccine (dated by TCRdb to the early 2020s). With respect to the entire study: AZD1222 recipients given second doses at about 4 weeks or at about 12 weeks were pooled, since spike-specific TCR depth and breadth were not found to differ between the two schedules. A total of under 250 trial participants underwent TCR sequencing, of whom nearly 210 had received two doses of AZD1222 and approximately 26 had received two doses of the MenACWY control vaccine. Trial participants were enrolled by age into subgroups of 18-55, 56-69 and 70-plus years, and around 150, 28 and 57 TCR-sequenced participants, respectively, were included in these subgroups.

The CDR3 regions of human TCRbeta chains were analyzed by immunosequencing. The source study handled its data this way. Repertoire TCRs were checked for matches against a reference library of SARS-CoV-2-specific TCRs that had been generated using the MIRA antigen-specificity platform. Breadth was defined as the fraction of unique TCRs that were SARS-CoV-2-associated. Depth was defined as the fraction of total T cells that were SARS-CoV-2-associated. Using the MIRA data, every spike-specific TCR was mapped to the spike region that the TCR reacted to and assigned to either a CD4 or a CD8 class. Log10-transformed breadth and depth values were compared by one-way ANOVA with Sidak's multiple comparisons tests. TCRdb holds this immuneACCESS table with in-frame rearrangements only. Some clones are missing; in checked studies, unresolved V genes explain under half, and the rest has no known cause. Clonal size and the V and J genes are those of that table, whereas D and trimming came from the DNA. The sample profile shows about 140,000 clones; 85% to 95% of them were found once. 1.5% to 2% of the sample goes to the ten largest clones.

As for this clone: This clone's antigen is unknown. No quality values exist for individual bases; no much larger clone is one base distant.

The sample's time point label, decoded: baseline before first vaccination. Vaccinee samples came from UK trials COV001 and COV002, including a single-blind randomized controlled phase 2/3 trial of AZD1222 (ChAdOx1 nCoV-19) in healthy adults. For TCRbeta chain sequencing, PBMC samples were collected from trial participants at day 0 and at day 28 after the second dose. Study-wide conclusions, independent of this receptor: Epitopes outside the regions mutated in the B.1.351 and B.1.1.7 variants were reportedly recognized by nearly half of the unique spike-specific TCRs. In the small 56-69-year group, the increase in depth fell short of significance, most likely because of low power. Because no samples from the day 14 peak response were available, repertoires could be characterized only after the peak T cell response. After two AZD1222 doses, spike-specific TCR breadth and depth were significantly higher than at day 0 and than in MenACWY recipients. Vaccine-associated CD4 TCRs spanned the whole spike protein, with dominant responses in regions 160-218 and 743-854. Conclusions about previously exposed vaccinees were limited because only six AZD1222 recipients were SARS-CoV-2 seropositive at baseline. Participants were mostly white British, with more females than males. The authors suggested clonal diversity may have been underestimated.

The trim is 3 bases for V and 5 bases for J, with a gap of 5 bases between the germline ends. Including cysteine and phenylalanine, the CDR3 has 11 amino acids. The CDR3 DNA has 33 bases and is translated from base 1. CDR1 is given as SQVTM and CDR2 as ANQGSEA, both from the germline V gene. Sequencing used peripheral blood, obtained on day 0 of AZD1222 vaccination. The source is an adult in good health. The chain was built from TRBV29-1 and TRBJ1-3, with the D gene too uncertain to name. The DNA sequence is TGCAGCGTTGAGGTCCGAAACACCATATATTTT. Its amino acids are CSVEVRNTIYF.